This TCR beta chain appears in the sequencing data of a study of T cell changes during pregnancy in multiple sclerosis. Sequenced by immunoSEQ multiplex PCR; TCRdb stores in-frame clones only, minus some. The repertoire consists of about 76,000 clones, with just under 95% occurring once and the leading ten covering over 3.5%. J gave up 5 bases and V 6 bases, and 4 bases lay outside the gene matches. CDR3 length: 13 residues. Germline V gives CDR1 LNHNV, CDR2 YYDKDF (reference sequence). V usage is TRBV15 and J usage is TRBJ2-7; 10 nucleotides align to TRBD1. The specimen comprised peripheral blood, sampled after pregnancy. This TCR derives from a female donor in good health, enrolled as a control in a pregnancy study. In DNA, the CDR3 is TGTGCCACCAGAAGACAGGGGGCGGACGAGCAGTACTTC. It is translated as CATRRQGADEQYF.